This T cell receptor beta chain was sequenced in a study of shared clonotypes between healthy human individuals. The CDR3 consists of 11 residues. After removal of 5 bases from V and 12 bases from J, the junction contained 3 bases not matched to a gene. Germline loops: CDR1 MDHEN, CDR2 SYDVKM. Data came from immunoSEQ multiplex PCR; TCRdb stores just in-frame clones and leaves some out. This sample carries a few hundred thousand clones, more than 60% of them seen once, and the ten largest clones take roughly a tenth. This chain uses TRBV28 with TRBJ2-7; the match to TRBD1 covers 11 bases. The sequence was obtained from a man aged 30 to 45 in good health. Sample: memory CD4+ T cells sorted from blood. The subset is: CD45RA-negative fraction. CDR3 DNA sequence: TGTGCCAGCAGTGGACAGGGGGCGAGGTACTTC. Its protein is CASSGQGARYF.